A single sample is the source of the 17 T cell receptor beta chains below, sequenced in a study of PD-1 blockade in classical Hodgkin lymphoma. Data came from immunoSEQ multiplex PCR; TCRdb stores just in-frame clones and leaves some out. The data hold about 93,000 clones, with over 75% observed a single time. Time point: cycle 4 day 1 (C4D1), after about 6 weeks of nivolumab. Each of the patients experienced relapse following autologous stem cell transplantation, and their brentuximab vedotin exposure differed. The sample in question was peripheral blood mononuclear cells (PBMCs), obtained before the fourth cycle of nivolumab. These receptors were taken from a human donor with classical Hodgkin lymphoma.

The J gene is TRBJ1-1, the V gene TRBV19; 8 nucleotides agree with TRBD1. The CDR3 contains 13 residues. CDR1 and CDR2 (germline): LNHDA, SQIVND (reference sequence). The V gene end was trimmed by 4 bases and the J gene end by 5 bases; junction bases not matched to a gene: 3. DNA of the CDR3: TGTGCCAGTAGTAGTACAGGGGGAACTGAAGCTTTCTTT. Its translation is CASSSTGGTEAFF.

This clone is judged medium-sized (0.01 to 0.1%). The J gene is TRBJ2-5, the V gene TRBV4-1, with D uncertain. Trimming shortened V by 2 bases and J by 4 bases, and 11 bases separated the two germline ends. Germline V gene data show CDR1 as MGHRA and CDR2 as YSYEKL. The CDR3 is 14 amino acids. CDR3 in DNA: TGCGCCAGCAGCCAATTTGTCCTCATAGAGACCCAGTACTTC. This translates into CASSQFVLIETQYF.

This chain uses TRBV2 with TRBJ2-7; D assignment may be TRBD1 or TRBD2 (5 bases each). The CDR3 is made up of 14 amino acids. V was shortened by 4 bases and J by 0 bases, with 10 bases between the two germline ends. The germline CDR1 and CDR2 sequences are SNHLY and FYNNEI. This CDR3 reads CASSGDVYSYEQYF. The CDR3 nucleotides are TGTGCCAGCAGTGGGGACGTATACTCCTACGAGCAGTACTTC.

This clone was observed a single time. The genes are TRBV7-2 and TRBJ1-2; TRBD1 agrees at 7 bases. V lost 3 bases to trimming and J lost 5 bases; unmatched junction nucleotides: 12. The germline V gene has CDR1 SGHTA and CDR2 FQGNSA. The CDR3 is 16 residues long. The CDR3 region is CASSFITGTESYGYTF. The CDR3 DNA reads TGTGCCAGCAGCTTCATAACCGGGACAGAATCTTATGGCTACACCTTC.

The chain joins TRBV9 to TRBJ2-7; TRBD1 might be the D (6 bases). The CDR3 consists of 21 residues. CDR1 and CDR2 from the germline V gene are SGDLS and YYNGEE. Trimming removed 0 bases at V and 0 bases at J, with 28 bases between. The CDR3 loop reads CASSVAPSLAHNRVHSYEQYF. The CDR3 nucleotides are TGTGCCAGCAGCGTAGCTCCTTCATTAGCACACAACAGGGTACACTCCTACGAGCAGTACTTC.

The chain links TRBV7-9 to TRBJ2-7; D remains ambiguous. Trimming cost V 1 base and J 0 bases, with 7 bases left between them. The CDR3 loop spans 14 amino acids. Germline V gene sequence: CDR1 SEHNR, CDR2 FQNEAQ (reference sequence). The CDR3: CASSLDVSSYEQYF. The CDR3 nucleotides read TGTGCCAGCAGCTTAGATGTCAGCTCCTACGAGCAGTACTTC. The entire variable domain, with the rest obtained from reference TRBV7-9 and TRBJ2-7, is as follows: DTGVSQNPRHKITKRGQNVTFRCDPISEHNRLYWYRQTLGQGPEFLTYFQNEAQLEKSRLLSDRFSAERPKGSFSTLEIQRTEQGDSAMYLCASSLDVSSYEQYFGPGTRLTVT.

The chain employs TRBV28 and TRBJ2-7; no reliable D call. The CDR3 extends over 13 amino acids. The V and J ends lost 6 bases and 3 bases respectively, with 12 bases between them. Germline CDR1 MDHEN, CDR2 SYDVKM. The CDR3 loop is CASSPMIVYEQYF. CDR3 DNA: TGTGCCAGCAGCCCAATGATAGTCTACGAGCAGTACTTC.

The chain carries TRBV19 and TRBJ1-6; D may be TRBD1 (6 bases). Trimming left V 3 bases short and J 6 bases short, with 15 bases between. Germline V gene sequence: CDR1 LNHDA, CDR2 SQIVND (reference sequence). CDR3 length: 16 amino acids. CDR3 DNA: TGTGCCAGTAGTATGGACAGTGTATTACTTAATTCACCCCTCCACTTT. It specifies CASSMDSVLLNSPLHF.

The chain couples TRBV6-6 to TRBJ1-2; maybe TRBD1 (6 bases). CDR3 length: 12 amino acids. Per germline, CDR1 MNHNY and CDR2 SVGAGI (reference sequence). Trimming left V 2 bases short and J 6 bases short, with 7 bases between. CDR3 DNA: TGTGCCAGCAGTTACGGGGGGCATGGCTACACCTTC. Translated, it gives CASSYGGHGYTF.

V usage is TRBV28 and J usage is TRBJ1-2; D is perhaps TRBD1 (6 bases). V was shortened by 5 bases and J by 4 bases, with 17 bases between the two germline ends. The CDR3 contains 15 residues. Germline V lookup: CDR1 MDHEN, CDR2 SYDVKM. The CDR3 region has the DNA TGTGCCAGCAGTAACCTTTCTGGCAGGGGCTATGGCTACACCTTC. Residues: CASSNLSGRGYGYTF.

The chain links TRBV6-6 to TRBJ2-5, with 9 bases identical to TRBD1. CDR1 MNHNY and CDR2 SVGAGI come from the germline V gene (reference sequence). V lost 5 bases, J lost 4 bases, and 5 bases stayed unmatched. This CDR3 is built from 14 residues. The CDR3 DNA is TGTGCCAGCAGTCCGGGACAGGGACGAGAGACCCAGTACTTC. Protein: CASSPGQGRETQYF.

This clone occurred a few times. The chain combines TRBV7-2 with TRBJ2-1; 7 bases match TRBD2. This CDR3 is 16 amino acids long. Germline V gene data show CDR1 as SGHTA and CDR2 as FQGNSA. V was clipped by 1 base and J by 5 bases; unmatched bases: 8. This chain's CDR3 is CASSLDLAVSHNEQFF. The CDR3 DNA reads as TGTGCCAGCAGCTTAGACCTAGCGGTTAGTCACAATGAGCAGTTCTTC.

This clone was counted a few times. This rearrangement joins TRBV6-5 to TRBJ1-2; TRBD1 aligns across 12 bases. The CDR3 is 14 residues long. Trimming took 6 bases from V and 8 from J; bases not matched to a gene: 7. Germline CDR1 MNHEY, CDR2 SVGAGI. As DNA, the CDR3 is TGTGCCAGCAGGGGGACAGGGGGCAGCGGCGGCTACACCTTC. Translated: CASRGTGGSGGYTF.

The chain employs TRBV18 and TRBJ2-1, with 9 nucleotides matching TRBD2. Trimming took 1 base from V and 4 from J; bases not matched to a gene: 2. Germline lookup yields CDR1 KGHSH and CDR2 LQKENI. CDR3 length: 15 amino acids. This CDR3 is CASSPLAGAYNEQFF. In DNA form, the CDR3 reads TGTGCCAGCTCACCACTAGCGGGAGCATACAATGAGCAGTTCTTC.

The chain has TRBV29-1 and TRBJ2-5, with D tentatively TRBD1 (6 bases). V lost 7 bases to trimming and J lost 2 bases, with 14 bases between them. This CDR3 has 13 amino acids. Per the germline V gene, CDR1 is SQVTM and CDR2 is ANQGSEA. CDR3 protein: CSAPGQTQETQYF. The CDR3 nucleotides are TGCAGCGCCCCGGGACAAACTCAAGAGACCCAGTACTTC.

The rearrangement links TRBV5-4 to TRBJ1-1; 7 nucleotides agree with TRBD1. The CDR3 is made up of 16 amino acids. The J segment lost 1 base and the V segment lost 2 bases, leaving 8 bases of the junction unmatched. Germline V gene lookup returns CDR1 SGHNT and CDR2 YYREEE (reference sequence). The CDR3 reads CASSLGQARGNTEAFF. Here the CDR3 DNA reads TGTGCCAGCAGCTTAGGACAGGCTAGGGGGAACACTGAAGCTTTCTTT.

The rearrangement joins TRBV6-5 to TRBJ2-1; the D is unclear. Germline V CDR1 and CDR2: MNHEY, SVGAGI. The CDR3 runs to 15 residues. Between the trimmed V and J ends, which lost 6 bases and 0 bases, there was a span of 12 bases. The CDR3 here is CASSPLVSSYNEQFF. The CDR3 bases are TGTGCCAGCAGCCCCTTAGTGAGCTCCTACAATGAGCAGTTCTTC.